The rows below give T cell receptor beta chains drawn from one sample of a study of response to subunit inactivated influenza vaccine. TCRdb reprocessed the RT-PCR reads with MiXCR, giving one entry per CDR3 protein. The profile shows some 640,000 distinct CDR3 sequences, about 14% of them singletons. This sample comprised PBMCs from blood, obtained 14 days before vaccination. The receptors derive from a man aged 50 or older who received an inactivated influenza vaccine. Both conserved end residues are part of each CDR3. Each record gives: J gene, clone size, D gene, V gene, CDR3 DNA, CDR3 protein. D genes are given only for firm matches. The listing skips clone size in some rows; elsewhere it reads once, few, many or a size class.

TRBJ2-1	many	NA	TRBV12-3/TRBV12-4	TGTGCCAGCAGTTTTGACACCAGCTCCTACAATGAGCAGTTCTTC	CASSFDTSSYNEQFF
TRBJ2-1	many	TRBD2	TRBV29-1	TGCAGCGTTAGGAGTCTGGGAGGGGCAGGTGAGCAGTTCTTC	CSVRSLGGAGEQFF
TRBJ2-3	NA	NA	TRBV12-3/TRBV12-4	TGTGCCAGCAGACACATTCGCCCTGGACAGAACCCCACAGATACGCAGTATTTT	CASRHIRPGQNPTDTQYF
TRBJ2-3	few	TRBD2	TRBV11-2	TGTGCCAGCAGCTTAGGGGGTCGGCGCGGGGGAGACGTAAGAGATACGCAGTATTTT	CASSLGGRRGGDVRDTQYF
TRBJ2-2	few	NA	TRBV7-2	TGTGCCAGCAGCCGCATCCGGGCTAACACCGGGGAGCTGTTTTTT	CASSRIRANTGELFF
TRBJ2-1	NA	NA	TRBV7-8	TGTGCCAGCAGCTTAGCGCCCACTTGGGGTAATGAGCAGTTCTTC	CASSLAPTWGNEQFF
TRBJ2-7	NA	NA	TRBV21-1	TGTGCCAGCAGCACGGAGGCGCCCCGCTACGAGCAGTACTTC	CASSTEAPRYEQYF
TRBJ2-7	many	NA	TRBV20-1	TGCAGTGCTCCAACCTCCCCCTCCTACGAGCAGTACTTC	CSAPTSPSYEQYF
TRBJ2-3	few	NA	TRBV30	TGTGCCTGGAGGGACCTTTCGGGGGTCTTAAGCACAGATACGCAGTATTTT	CAWRDLSGVLSTDTQYF
TRBJ2-2	NA	TRBD2	TRBV11-2	TGTGCCAGCAGCTCAGAGAAGGGACTAGCGGGGGCTCGGACCACCGGGGAGCTGTTTTTT	CASSSEKGLAGARTTGELFF
TRBJ2-1	NA	NA	TRBV7-9	TGTGCCAGCAGCTTAGATACTAGCCACAATGAGCAGTTCTTC	CASSLDTSHNEQFF
TRBJ2-5	NA	NA	TRBV21-1	TGTGCCTGCCACAGGCAAGAGACCCAGTACTTC	CACHRQETQYF
TRBJ1-2	NA	NA	TRBV5-1	TGCGCCAGCAGCTTGGCCTTCGACTATGGCTACACCTTC	CASSLAFDYGYTF
TRBJ2-1	NA	TRBD2	TRBV2	TGTGCCAGCAACCAGCGGGAGGCCCCTAATGAGCAGTTCTTC	CASNQREAPNEQFF
TRBJ2-7	NA	NA	TRBV6-5	TGTGCCAGCAGTTCTCCCGGGACCAATTCAAGGCAGTACTTC	CASSSPGTNSRQYF
TRBJ1-2	NA	NA	TRBV5-6	TGTGCCAGCAGCGTGGGTCCAGGTGTCTACACCTTC	CASSVGPGVYTF